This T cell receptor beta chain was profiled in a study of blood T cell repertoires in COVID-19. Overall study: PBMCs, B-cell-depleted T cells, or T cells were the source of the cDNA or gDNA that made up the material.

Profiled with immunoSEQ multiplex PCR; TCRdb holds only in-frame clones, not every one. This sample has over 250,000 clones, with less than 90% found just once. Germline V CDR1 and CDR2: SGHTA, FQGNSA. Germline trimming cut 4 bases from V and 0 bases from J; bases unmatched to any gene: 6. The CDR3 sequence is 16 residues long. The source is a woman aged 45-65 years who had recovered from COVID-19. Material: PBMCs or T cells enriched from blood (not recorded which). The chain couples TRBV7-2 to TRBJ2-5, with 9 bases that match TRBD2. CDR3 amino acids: CASSSGTSWYQETQYF. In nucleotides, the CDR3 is TGTGCCAGCAGCTCTGGGACTAGCTGGTACCAAGAGACCCAGTACTTC. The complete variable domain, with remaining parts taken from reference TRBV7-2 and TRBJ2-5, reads GAGVSQSPSNKVTEKGKDVELRCDPISGHTALYWYRQSLGQGLEFLIYFQGNSAPDKSGLPSDRFSAERTGGSVSTLTIQRTQQEDSAVYLCASSSGTSWYQETQYFGPGTRLLVL.